Here is one TCR beta chain with its context. Measured with immunoSEQ multiplex PCR; TCRdb has only the in-frame clones, and not every one. The table shows about 99,000 clones, with 70% to 90% occurring only once. The entry originates in a study of T cell responses to AZD1222 COVID-19 vaccine. Study-level background: Whether given at about 4 or about 12 weeks, second doses were pooled.

The TCR was taken from an adult in good health. This sample comprised peripheral blood, obtained on day 0 of AZD1222 vaccination.

CDR3 sequence: CASSADRMETDTQYF. The CDR3 DNA reads as TGTGCCAGCAGTGCCGACAGGATGGAGACAGATACGCAGTATTTT. This rearrangement joins TRBV2 to TRBJ2-3; D is perhaps TRBD1 (6 bases). The CDR3 loop spans 15 amino acids. Germline CDR1 is SNHLY and CDR2 is FYNNEI. V lost 4 bases and J lost 3, with 14 bases in between.